This T cell receptor (beta chain) comes out of a study of blood T cell repertoires in COVID-19. Background on the study: The study drew acute and convalescent COVID-19 samples from the United States, Italy and Spain. In each case, the material was cDNA or gDNA derived from T cells, B-cell-depleted T cells, or PBMCs.

V lost 3 bases to trimming and J lost 8 bases; unmatched junction nucleotides: 5. This CDR3 contains 14 residues. Germline CDR1 SGHDN, CDR2 FVKESK. Per the authors' pipeline: Reference gene primer amplification yielded estimated nucleated cell counts. Sequencing was performed with immunoSEQ multiplex PCR; in TCRdb, only in-frame clones are kept and a portion is missing. V and J calls and clone size are copied from that table; D and trimming were computed from the DNA. This sample has around 130,000 clones, with roughly 90% found just once. The rearrangement uses TRBV14 and TRBJ1-4; 8 nucleotides align to TRBD1. The source material was peripheral blood. The sequence was obtained from a man in his 70s with active COVID-19. In DNA form, the CDR3 reads TGTGCCAGCAGCCAGACAGGGGCAGGGGAAAAACTGTTTTTT. It is translated as CASSQTGAGEKLFF.